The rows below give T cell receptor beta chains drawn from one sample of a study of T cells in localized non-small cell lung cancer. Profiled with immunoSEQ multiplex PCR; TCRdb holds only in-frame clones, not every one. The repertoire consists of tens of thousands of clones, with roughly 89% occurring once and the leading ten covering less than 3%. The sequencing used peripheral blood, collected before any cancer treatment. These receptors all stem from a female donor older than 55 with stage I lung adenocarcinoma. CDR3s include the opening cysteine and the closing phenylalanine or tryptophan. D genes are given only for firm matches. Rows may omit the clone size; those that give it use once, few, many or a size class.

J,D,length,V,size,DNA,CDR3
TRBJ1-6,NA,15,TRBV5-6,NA,TGTGCCAGCAGCTTGGACTGGTCCTTCAATTCACCCCTCCACTTT,CASSLDWSFNSPLHF
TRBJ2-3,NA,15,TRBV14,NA,TGTGCCAGCAGCCAAGATTTTCTTGTCACAGATACGCAGTATTTT,CASSQDFLVTDTQYF
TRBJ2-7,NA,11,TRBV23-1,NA,TGCGCCAGCAGTCAATTTTCCGAGCAGTACTTC,CASSQFSEQYF
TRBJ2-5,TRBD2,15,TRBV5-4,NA,TGTGCCAGCAGTTCCCTAGCGGGAGGGGGAGAGACCCAGTACTTC,CASSSLAGGGETQYF
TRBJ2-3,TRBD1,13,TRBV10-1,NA,TGCGCCAGCAGCGCTCAGGGGGCAGATACGCAGTATTTT,CASSAQGADTQYF
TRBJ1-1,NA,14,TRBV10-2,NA,TGCGCCAGCAGCATCGACGGGGCGAACACTGAAGCTTTCTTT,CASSIDGANTEAFF
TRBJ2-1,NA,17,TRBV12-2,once,TGTGCAAGTCGCTTAGTTGGGGAGGCGGGGGGATACAATGAGCAGTTCTTC,CASRLVGEAGGYNEQFF
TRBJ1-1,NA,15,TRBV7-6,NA,TGTGCCAGCAGCCCAGGCCATAAGCAGGGCACTGAAGCTTTCTTT,CASSPGHKQGTEAFF
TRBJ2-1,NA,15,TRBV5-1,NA,TGCGCCAGCAGCCCCCCGGGGTTCTACAACAATGAGCAGTTCTTC,CASSPPGFYNNEQFF
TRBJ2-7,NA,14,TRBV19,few,TGTGCCAGCAGTCCCGGGGGTTGGGACTACGAGCAGTACTTC,CASSPGGWDYEQYF
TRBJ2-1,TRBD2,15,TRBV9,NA,TGTGCCAGCAGCGTAGAGAGCGGGAGGGCCATTGAGCAGTTCTTC,CASSVESGRAIEQFF
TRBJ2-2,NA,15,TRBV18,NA,TGTGCCAGCTCACCCCTCCGGGGTGACACCGGGGAGCTGTTTTTT,CASSPLRGDTGELFF